This TCR beta chain was identified in a study of blood T cell repertoires in COVID-19. Unmatched junction bases numbered 6, after V lost 3 bases and J lost 0 bases. This CDR3 contains 16 residues. Germline CDR1 and CDR2: LGHDT and YNNKEL (reference sequence). Authors' methods: Estimated nucleated cell counts came from reference gene primer amplification. TCRdb keeps only in-frame clones here, not all; method: immunoSEQ multiplex PCR. That table supplies the V and J calls and clone size; D and trimming were determined from the DNA. The sample lists 30,000 to 35,000 clones, about 87% seen once, with 50% to 70% in the top ten.

The chain employs TRBV3-1 (or the pseudogene TRBV3-2) and TRBJ1-1, with TRBD1 identical over 8 bases. The origin of this receptor is a man between 65 and 85 years old with acute or convalescent COVID-19. The specimen sequenced was peripheral blood. The CDR3 DNA is TGTGCCAGCAGCCAGCACGGGACAGGATTGAACACTGAAGCTTTCTTT. The encoded protein is CASSQHGTGLNTEAFF.